This TCR beta chain is drawn from a study of cytomegalovirus exposure and HLA in healthy donors. The sample holds a few counts of this clone. The CDR3 runs to 16 residues. J gave up 2 bases and V 0 bases, and 7 bases lay outside the gene matches. CDR1 and CDR2 (germline): WNHNN, SYGVQD (reference sequence). Primers: 60 Vbeta forward and 13 Jbeta reverse. The protocol was immunoSEQ multiplex PCR, while the TCRdb copy is restricted to in-frame clones and leaves out a portion. The table has just over 150,000 clones, roughly 80% seen once. Sequencing was done on a sample of PBMCs. The origin of this receptor is a woman aged 40 to 49 in good health and CMV-seronegative. The chain carries TRBV10-1 and TRBJ2-7, with 7 nucleotides matching TRBD1. The DNA of the CDR3 is TGCGCCAGCAGTGAGTCAAAGACAGGGTCCCCCTACGAGCAGTACTTC. As protein: CASSESKTGSPYEQYF.